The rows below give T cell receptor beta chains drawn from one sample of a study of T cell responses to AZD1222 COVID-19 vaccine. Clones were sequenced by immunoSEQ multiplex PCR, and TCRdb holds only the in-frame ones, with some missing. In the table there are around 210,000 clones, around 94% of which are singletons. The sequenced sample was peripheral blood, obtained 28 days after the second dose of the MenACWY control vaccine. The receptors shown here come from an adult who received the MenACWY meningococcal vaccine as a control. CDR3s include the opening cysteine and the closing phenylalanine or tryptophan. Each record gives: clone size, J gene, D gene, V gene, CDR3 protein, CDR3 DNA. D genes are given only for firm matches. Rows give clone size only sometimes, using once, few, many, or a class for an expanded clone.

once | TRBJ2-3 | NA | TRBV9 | CASSVVSGFPTDTQYF | TGTGCCAGCAGCGTAGTATCGGGTTTTCCCACAGATACGCAGTATTTT
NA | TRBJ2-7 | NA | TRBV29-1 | CSVGGRGESSYEQYF | TGCAGCGTTGGGGGTCGAGGAGAGAGCTCCTACGAGCAGTACTTC
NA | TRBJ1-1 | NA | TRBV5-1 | CASSWRSGRNTEAFF | TGCGCCAGCAGCTGGCGTTCAGGGAGGAACACTGAAGCTTTCTTT
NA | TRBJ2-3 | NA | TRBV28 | CASSWGAGLSTDTQYF | TGTGCCAGCAGTTGGGGAGCAGGGCTCAGCACAGATACGCAGTATTTT
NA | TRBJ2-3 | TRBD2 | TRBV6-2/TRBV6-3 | CASSWTSFTDTQYF | TGTGCCAGCAGCTGGACTAGCTTCACAGATACGCAGTATTTT
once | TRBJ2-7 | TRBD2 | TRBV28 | CASSPPTSGSYEQYF | TGTGCCAGCAGTCCGCCGACTAGCGGGAGCTACGAGCAGTACTTC
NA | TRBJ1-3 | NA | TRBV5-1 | CASSLDGGELSGNTIYF | TGCGCCAGCAGCTTGGACGGGGGCGAGCTCTCTGGAAACACCATATATTTT
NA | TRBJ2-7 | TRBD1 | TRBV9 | CASSTGQGAYEQYF | TGTGCCAGCAGTACAGGACAGGGGGCGTACGAGCAGTACTTC
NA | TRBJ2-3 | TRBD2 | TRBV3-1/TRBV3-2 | CASSQGTSGRTDTQYF | TGTGCCAGCAGCCAAGGGACTAGCGGGAGGACAGATACGCAGTATTTT
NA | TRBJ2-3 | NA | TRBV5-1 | CASSFWDPTDTQYF | TGCGCCAGCAGCTTTTGGGACCCCACAGATACGCAGTATTTT
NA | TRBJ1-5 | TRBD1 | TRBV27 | CASTPGQVTQPQHF | TGTGCCAGCACCCCCGGACAGGTTACACAGCCCCAGCATTTT
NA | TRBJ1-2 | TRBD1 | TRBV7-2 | CASSLGTGRYTF | TGTGCCAGCAGCTTAGGGACAGGGCGGTACACCTTC